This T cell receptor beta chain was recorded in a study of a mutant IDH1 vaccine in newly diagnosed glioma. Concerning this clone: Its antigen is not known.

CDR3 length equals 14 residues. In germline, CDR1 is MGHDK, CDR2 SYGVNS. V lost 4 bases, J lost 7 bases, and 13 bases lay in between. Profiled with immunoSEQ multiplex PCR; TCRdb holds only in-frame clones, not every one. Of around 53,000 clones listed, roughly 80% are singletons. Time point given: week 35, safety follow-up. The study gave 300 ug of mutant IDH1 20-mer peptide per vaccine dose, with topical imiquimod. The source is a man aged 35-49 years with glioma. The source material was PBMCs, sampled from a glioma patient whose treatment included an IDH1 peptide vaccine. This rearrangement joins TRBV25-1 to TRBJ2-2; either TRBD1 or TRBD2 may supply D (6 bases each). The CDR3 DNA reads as TGTGCCAGCAGTGTACAGGGAGGATTCGGGGAGCTGTTTTTT. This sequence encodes CASSVQGGFGELFF.